This T cell receptor beta chain was captured in a study of blood T cell repertoires in COVID-19. Measured with immunoSEQ multiplex PCR; TCRdb has only the in-frame clones, and not every one. The repertoire has about 270,000 clones, 70% to 90% of them found once; the top ten carry 4.1%. Source material: PBMCs or T cells enriched from blood (not recorded which). This receptor was identified in a woman aged 30 to 39 with acute COVID-19.

The CDR3 bases are TGTGCCGGATCCGGGACAGGGGCCTACGAGCAGTACTTC. Its protein product is CAGSGTGAYEQYF. V is TRBV28 and J is TRBJ2-7; 10 bases line up with TRBD1. The V gene's germline CDR1 is MDHEN and CDR2 SYDVKM. V shed 11 bases, J shed 2 bases, and the junction held 6 bases outside the gene matches. The CDR3 loop spans 13 amino acids.